This T cell receptor beta chain was captured by sequencing in a study of blood T cell repertoires in COVID-19. On the study more broadly: COVID-19 samples collected from the United States, Italy and Spain covered acute and convalescent phases. In each case, the material was cDNA or gDNA derived from T cells, B-cell-depleted T cells, or PBMCs.

Per the original data handling: The assay estimated nucleated cells by amplifying reference gene primers. The method was immunoSEQ multiplex PCR; TCRdb's version includes in-frame clones alone and lacks a portion of them. V, J and clone size reflect that table, while D and trimming were determined from the DNA. Seen here are 200,000 to 250,000 clones, around 80% observed once, and the top ten hold around 5.4%. The germline V gene encodes CDR1 MNHNY and CDR2 SVGAGI (reference sequence). After removal of 4 bases from V and 4 bases from J, the junction contained 6 bases not matched to a gene. This CDR3 comprises 15 residues.

This TCR came from a woman aged 65 to 85 with acute or convalescent COVID-19. The chain carries TRBV6-6 and TRBJ2-5; TRBD2 matches 10 bases. Sequences were obtained from peripheral blood. CDR3 sequence (DNA): TGTGCCAGCAGTTCCCCCTCTAGCGGGAGAGAGACCCAGTACTTC. It is translated as CASSSPSSGRETQYF.